These 13 T cell receptor beta chains came from one sample sequenced in a study of blood T cells in healthy people across ages. A second PCR of 7 to 11 cycles used a sample-barcoded 5' primer and a J-beta primer mix. MiXCR, run by TCRdb on the 5' RACE reads, gives a single entry per CDR3 protein. The table records about 1.6 million distinct CDR3 sequences, approximately 32% of them present only once. The sample consisted of blood. Receptors were obtained from a woman under 40 in good health.

The rearrangement uses TRBV2 and TRBJ1-2; no clear D. CDR1 and CDR2 (germline): SNHLY, FYNNEI. The CDR3 loop spans 14 amino acids. V was shortened by 0 bases and J by 4 bases, with 9 bases between the two germline ends. CDR3 protein: CASSEAQWTYGYTF. For the CDR3, the DNA is TGTGCCAGCAGTGAAGCGCAGTGGACCTATGGCTACACCTTC.

The chain uses TRBV20-1 and TRBJ1-5; D unresolved. The CDR3 is 15 amino acids. Germline V gives CDR1 DFQATT, CDR2 SNEGSKA (reference sequence). V shed 6 bases and J shed 2 bases, with 17 bases lying between them. The CDR3 loop reads CSALQAGGRNQPQHF. Here the CDR3 DNA reads TGCAGTGCCCTGCAAGCAGGAGGACGCAATCAGCCCCAGCATTTT.

This clonotype has only a few counts. One junction end disagrees with the germline gene, perhaps due to a read error. The rearrangement joins TRBV20-1 to TRBJ2-1, with 11 bases matching TRBD1. The CDR3 covers 14 residues. CDR1 and CDR2 (germline): DFQATT, SNEGSKA (reference sequence). This chain's CDR3 is CSARGTGGFDEQFF. In DNA form, the CDR3 reads TGCAGTGCGAGAGGGACAGGGGGTTTCGATGAGCAGTTCTTC.

Points on this clonotype: The junction and the germline gene differ at one end; a read error may be behind it. This chain links TRBV20-1 with TRBJ1-1; weak D call: TRBD1 (6 bases). CDR1 and CDR2 (germline): DFQATT, SNEGSKA (reference sequence). This CDR3 contains 14 residues. This CDR3 reads CSTRQELIGTEAFF. The CDR3 DNA reads as TGCAGTACTAGACAGGAGCTGATCGGCACTGAAGCTTTCTTT.

The rearrangement uses TRBV29-1 and TRBJ1-1, with D perhaps matching TRBD1 (6 bases). V lost 6 bases, J lost 1 base, and 12 bases lay in between. CDR3 size: 13 residues. Germline V gives CDR1 SQVTM, CDR2 ANQGSEA. CDR3 sequence reads: CSVHQGRNTEAFF. In DNA form, the CDR3 reads TGCAGCGTCCACCAGGGGCGGAACACTGAAGCTTTCTTT.

J is TRBJ2-5 and V is TRBV5-1, with TRBD1 matching over 10 bases. Germline V gene sequence: CDR1 SGHRS, CDR2 YFSETQ. The ends lost 4 bases at V and 3 bases at J; junction bases unmatched: 6. This CDR3 region has 15 residues. Here the CDR3 reads CASSRWDRGEETQYF. For the CDR3, the DNA is TGCGCCAGCAGCCGATGGGACAGGGGAGAAGAGACCCAGTACTTC.

This clonotype appeared a few times. The rearrangement links TRBV6-1 to TRBJ2-1; 10 bases are shared with TRBD2. The ends lost 7 bases at V and 10 bases at J; junction bases unmatched: 13. The germline CDR1 and CDR2 sequences are MNHNS and SASEGT. CDR3 length: 15 residues. DNA for the CDR3: TGTGCCAGCACCCTCGAAGCGGGAGGGCCAAGAGAGCAGTTCTTC. Protein: CASTLEAGGPREQFF.

This chain links TRBV4-1 with TRBJ1-2, with TRBD1 matching over 7 bases. Germline V CDR1 and CDR2: MGHRA, YSYEKL. After removal of 1 base from V and 4 bases from J, the junction contained 12 bases not matched to a gene. The CDR3 sequence is 17 residues long. In DNA form, the CDR3 reads TGCGCCAGCAGCCAAGGTGGTTGGGACAGCGGGTTCTATGGCTACACCTTC. Translating it yields CASSQGGWDSGFYGYTF.

The chain recombines TRBV9 with TRBJ2-1, with D hard to call. Looked up from germline, CDR1 is SGDLS and CDR2 is YYNGEE. The CDR3 is 16 residues long. V was shortened by 1 base and J by 0 bases, with 11 bases between the two germline ends. The chain's CDR3 is CASSVRAASSYNEQFF. The CDR3 nucleotides are TGTGCCAGCAGCGTACGGGCGGCCAGCTCCTACAATGAGCAGTTCTTC. The whole variable domain, remainder taken from reference TRBV9 and TRBJ2-1, is DSGVTQTPKHLITATGQRVTLRCSPRSGDLSVYWYQQSLDQGLQFLIQYYNGEERAKGNILERFSAQQFPDLHSELNLSSLELGDSALYFCASSVRAASSYNEQFFGPGTRLTVL.

This clonotype was detected only a few times. The V gene is TRBV9, the J gene TRBJ1-1; possible D gene TRBD1, 5 bases. Trimming cost V 2 bases and J 3 bases, with 11 bases left between them. Per the germline V gene, CDR1 is SGDLS and CDR2 is YYNGEE. The CDR3 runs to 14 residues. The CDR3 bases are TGTGCCAGCAGCGTCGCCGGGGACTACACTGAAGCTTTCTTT. Translation gives CASSVAGDYTEAFF.

CDR3 region: CASSLGQGVIWRGNTIYF. The DNA of the CDR3 is TGTGCCAGCAGCTTAGGACAGGGAGTAATTTGGAGAGGAAACACCATATATTTT. The chain uses TRBV7-2 and TRBJ1-3, with 7 bases aligning to TRBD1. The V gene end was trimmed by 1 base and the J gene end by 4 bases; junction bases not matched to a gene: 13. The CDR3 extends over 18 amino acids. The germline CDR1 and CDR2 sequences are SGHTA and FQGNSA.

V and J are TRBV14 and TRBJ1-2; TRBD1 is a possible D gene (5 bases). Germline V gene lookup returns CDR1 SGHDN and CDR2 FVKESK. The CDR3 sequence is 15 residues long. V dropped 0 bases and J dropped 3 bases, with 11 bases sitting between them. In nucleotides, the CDR3 is TGTGCCAGCAGCCAAGATCTTGGGACGGACTATGGCTACACCTTC. As protein: CASSQDLGTDYGYTF.

The chain couples TRBV27 to TRBJ2-3, with 8 bases fitting TRBD1. V was pared by 3 bases and J by 3 bases, with 5 bases of the junction left unmatched. From germline, CDR1 is MNHEY and CDR2 SMNVEV (reference sequence). This CDR3 comprises 15 residues. CDR3 region: CASSFDRGGTDTQYF. CDR3 bases: TGTGCCAGCAGTTTTGACAGGGGAGGAACAGATACGCAGTATTTT.